The 4 T cell receptor beta chains below were found in one sample sequenced in a study of control samples from healthy donors and cancer patients. Only in-frame clones appear in the TCRdb table, and some are missing; sequencing was by immunoSEQ multiplex PCR. Among 70,000 to 75,000 clones listed, about 90% were seen once. Sequenced sample: blood. Every receptor here comes from a woman aged 45-65 years in good health.

This clone was seen just once. The chain combines TRBV28 with TRBJ1-1, with D unresolved. This CDR3 comprises 11 residues. The V gene's germline CDR1 is MDHEN and CDR2 SYDVKM. V lost 3 bases and J lost 6, with 5 bases in between. The CDR3 region has the DNA TGTGCCAGCAGTTTCAGGTCTGAAGCTTTCTTT. Translated, it gives CASSFRSEAFF.

This chain connects TRBV29-1 to TRBJ1-2; no clear D gene. V was shortened by 0 bases and J by 3 bases, with 11 bases between the two germline ends. Per germline, CDR1 SQVTM and CDR2 ANQGSEA. The CDR3 is 14 amino acids. DNA of the CDR3: TGCAGCGTTGAAGATCCAGCGGTCTACTATGGCTACACCTTC. This encodes CSVEDPAVYYGYTF.

CDR3 residues: CASSAPTRDLLTDTQYF. Written as DNA, the CDR3 is TGTGCCAGCAGCGCGCCAACCCGGGACCTGCTCACAGATACGCAGTATTTT. V usage is TRBV9 and J usage is TRBJ2-3; D is possibly TRBD1 or TRBD2 (5 bases each). The V gene lost 3 bases and the J gene lost 2 bases, with 19 bases spanning the gap. CDR1 and CDR2 (germline): SGDLS, YYNGEE. This CDR3 comprises 17 residues.

CDR3 protein: CASSTGGEAFF. In nucleotides, the CDR3 is TGTGCCAGTAGTACGGGTGGTGAAGCTTTCTTT. The J gene is TRBJ1-1, the V gene TRBV19; D not resolved. The V gene's germline CDR1 is LNHDA and CDR2 SQIVND (reference sequence). V lost 4 bases and J 7 bases, leaving 7 bases between the germline ends. The CDR3 extends over 11 amino acids.